The present T cell receptor (beta chain) was sequenced within a study of beta chain features in type 1 diabetes. Sequencing targeted expressed TCRB transcripts, as all isolated RNA had been reverse transcribed. Profiling relied on immunoSEQ multiplex PCR, and the TCRdb table lists in-frame clones only, not all of them. The sample lists 100,000 to 150,000 clones, 15% to 20% seen once, with roughly 2.6% in the top ten. The study, taken as a whole, reports: A moderate, significant TCRB CDR3 shortening appeared in type 1 diabetes across four CD4+ subsets. Fewer junction insertions and more nucleotide deletions appeared in type 1 diabetes patients.

CDR1 GTSNPN and CDR2 SVGIG come from the germline V gene (reference sequence). This CDR3 is built from 15 residues. The V end was cut by 4 bases, the J end by 1 base, with 16 bases between. This clone was counted only a few times. What it recognizes is unknown. V is TRBV30 and J is TRBJ1-1; tentative D call: TRBD1 (6 bases). The receptor was derived from a man aged 18 to 30 with type 1 diabetes. Sequencing used central memory CD4+ T cells from blood. The CDR3 sequence is CAWNPPSRGNTEAFF. The CDR3 region has the DNA TGTGCCTGGAACCCACCCTCCAGGGGGAACACTGAAGCTTTCTTT. Full variable domain (missing parts from reference TRBV30 and TRBJ1-1): SQTIHQWPATLVQPVGSPLSLECTVEGTSNPNLYWYRQAAGRGLQLLFYSVGIGQISSEVPQNLSASRPQDRQFILSSKKLLLSDSGFYLCAWNPPSRGNTEAFFGQGTRLTVV.